The 32 T cell receptor beta chains below were found in one sample sequenced in a study of PD-1 blockade in classical Hodgkin lymphoma. Following autologous stem cell transplantation, relapse occurred in every patient, and exposure to brentuximab vedotin varied. Data came from immunoSEQ multiplex PCR; TCRdb stores just in-frame clones and leaves some out. The data contain approximately 61,000 clones, 80% to 90% of them singletons. This sample comprised peripheral blood mononuclear cells (PBMCs), obtained at baseline. All receptors derive from a human donor with classical Hodgkin lymphoma.

The chain carries TRBV18 and TRBJ1-5; no reliable D call. The CDR3 contains 15 residues. Trimming removed 4 bases at V and 2 bases at J, with 12 bases between. Germline CDR1 KGHSH, CDR2 LQKENI. The CDR3 spells CASSLGSGGNQPQHF. In nucleotides, the CDR3 is TGTGCCAGCTCACTTGGGTCCGGGGGCAATCAGCCCCAGCATTTT.

This chain joins TRBV10-1 and TRBJ2-2, with 9 bases lining up with TRBD1. The V gene end was trimmed by 8 bases and the J gene end by 6 bases; junction bases not matched to a gene: 7. The CDR3 runs 14 residues. Per germline, CDR1 WNHNN and CDR2 SYGVQD (reference sequence). CDR3 DNA sequence: TGCGCCAGCTCCACAGGGGGCTCTGCCGGGGAGCTGTTTTTT. Its translation: CASSTGGSAGELFF.

The rearrangement joins TRBV7-8 to TRBJ2-5; TRBD2 aligns across 14 bases. The V segment lost 5 bases and the J segment 5 bases; nucleotides outside the gene matches: 4. Germline lookup yields CDR1 SGHVS and CDR2 FQNEAQ. The CDR3 spans 15 residues. The CDR3 nucleotides read TGTGCCAGCAGCATAGGGACTAGCGGGGGCGAGACCCAGTACTTC. Translating gives CASSIGTSGGETQYF.

J is TRBJ1-5 and V is TRBV6-1; D not resolved. Germline V gene sequence: CDR1 MNHNS, CDR2 SASEGT. V dropped 7 bases and J dropped 0 bases, with 10 bases sitting between them. CDR3 length: 14 amino acids. The CDR3 coding sequence is TGTGCCAGCATTTGGGAGAATAGCAATCAGCCCCAGCATTTT. It translates to CASIWENSNQPQHF.

In its sample, this clone was seen a few times. The chain links TRBV19 to TRBJ1-2; D gene uncertain. The CDR3 consists of 14 residues. CDR1 and CDR2 (germline): LNHDA, SQIVND (reference sequence). The V and J ends lost 6 bases and 3 bases respectively, with 14 bases between them. CDR3 sequence (DNA): TGTGCCAGTAGCCCACCCTTAGGAGACTATGGCTACACCTTC. This gives the protein CASSPPLGDYGYTF. Supplemented by reference TRBV19 and TRBJ1-2, the full variable domain reads DGGITQSPKYLFRKEGQNVTLSCEQNLNHDAMYWYRQDPGQGLRLIYYSQIVNDFQKGDIAEGYSVSREKKESFPLTVTSAQKNPTAFYLCASSPPLGDYGYTFGSGTRLTVV.

V gene TRBV27 combines with J gene TRBJ2-3; 10 bases agree with TRBD2. The V gene end was trimmed by 3 bases and the J gene end by 3 bases; junction bases not matched to a gene: 3. Germline V gene data show CDR1 as MNHEY and CDR2 as SMNVEV (reference sequence). The CDR3 extends over 15 amino acids. CDR3 sequence reads: CASSFPGLATDTQYF. CDR3 nucleotide sequence: TGTGCCAGCAGTTTCCCGGGACTAGCGACAGATACGCAGTATTTT.

The chain joins TRBV27 to TRBJ2-5, with a weak D call TRBD2 (6 bases). CDR3 size: 14 residues. The V end was cut by 2 bases, the J end by 5 bases, with 12 bases between. CDR1 MNHEY and CDR2 SMNVEV come from the germline V gene (reference sequence). CDR3 nucleotide sequence: TGTGCCAGCAGTTTAGGGGGGTGGGGGGAGACCCAGTACTTC. Amino acids: CASSLGGWGETQYF.

V gene TRBV19 combines with J gene TRBJ1-3; D call uncertain. Germline CDR1 is LNHDA and CDR2 is SQIVND (reference sequence). V was trimmed by 3 bases and J by 0 bases, leaving 9 bases between them. This CDR3 spans 15 amino acids. CDR3 nucleotide sequence: TGTGCCAGTAGTATGGGCAGAAACTCTGGAAACACCATATATTTT. It specifies CASSMGRNSGNTIYF.

The V call is TRBV14, the J call TRBJ2-7; perhaps TRBD1 as D (5 bases). V lost 1 base and J lost 3, with 22 bases in between. Per the germline V gene, CDR1 is SGHDN and CDR2 is FVKESK. There are 18 residues in the CDR3. CDR3 nucleotide sequence: TGTGCCAGCAGCCAAGGTACACTCTGGCAGGGCGTATTCTACGAGCAGTACTTC. This codes for CASSQGTLWQGVFYEQYF.

The V and J genes are TRBV6-5 and TRBJ1-1; perhaps TRBD1 as D (6 bases). Germline values: CDR1 MNHEY, CDR2 SVGAGI. Trimming took 5 bases from V and 6 from J, leaving 19 bases between them. CDR3 size: 15 residues. CDR3 coding DNA: TGTGCCAGCAGTCTCAGCCGTTTCTCAGGGGCTGAAGCTTTCTTT. Amino acids: CASSLSRFSGAEAFF.

This rearrangement joins TRBV5-4 to TRBJ1-2, with 9 bases fitting TRBD1. This CDR3 is 14 amino acids long. Losses at the gene ends were 3 bases for V and 8 bases for J; bases not matched to a gene: 8. Germline lookup yields CDR1 SGHNT and CDR2 YYREEE (reference sequence). The CDR3 reads CASSSTDRGSGYTF. Written as DNA, the CDR3 is TGTGCCAGCAGCTCGACGGACAGGGGCTCAGGCTACACCTTC.

This chain links TRBV2 with TRBJ1-3; 8 bases agree with TRBD1. This CDR3 spans 14 amino acids. Germline values: CDR1 SNHLY, CDR2 FYNNEI. Germline trimming cut 5 bases from V and 2 bases from J; bases unmatched to any gene: 2. The CDR3 here is CASSLDRAGNTIYF. The DNA of the CDR3 is TGTGCCAGCAGTTTGGACAGGGCTGGAAACACCATATATTTT.

The genes are TRBV4-2 and TRBJ1-4; 7 bases map to TRBD1. V lost 5 bases, J lost 7 bases, and 7 bases stayed unmatched. The CDR3 is 14 amino acids. The V gene's germline CDR1 is LGHNA and CDR2 YNFKEQ. CDR3 sequence reads: CASSSRQGFEKLFF. The CDR3 bases are TGTGCCAGCAGCTCGCGACAGGGTTTTGAAAAACTGTTTTTT.

CDR3 coding DNA: TGTGCCAGCAGCCGCCGACCCGCGGGCGCCGAAGGGGAAGCTTTCTTT. It codes for CASSRRPAGAEGEAFF. The chain recombines TRBV14 with TRBJ1-1; D call uncertain. V lost 4 bases to trimming and J lost 8 bases, with 23 bases between them. This CDR3 comprises 16 residues. CDR1 SGHDN and CDR2 FVKESK come from the germline V gene.

Regarding this clone: Different DNA sequences within this sample yield the same CDR3. This rearrangement joins TRBV6-5 to TRBJ1-1, with a possible D match to TRBD1 (5 bases). The germline V gene encodes CDR1 MNHEY and CDR2 SVGAGI. The CDR3 loop spans 13 amino acids. V was trimmed by 0 bases and J by 5 bases, leaving 7 bases between them. Written as DNA, the CDR3 is TGTGCCAGCAGTTACTCCTGGGGGACTGAAGCTTTCTTT. Protein product: CASSYSWGTEAFF.

The chain uses TRBV21-1 and TRBJ2-3. TRBV21-1 is a documented pseudogene. This CDR3 has 10 residues. CDR3 DNA: TGTGCCAGCTTTACAGATACGCAGTATTTT. Amino acids: CASFTDTQYF.

Worth noting for this clone: Germline and junction disagree at one end, which may indicate a read error. This chain links TRBV7-7 with TRBJ1-2; TRBD1 aligns across 8 bases. Germline V lookup: CDR1 SSHAT, CDR2 FNYEAQ (reference sequence). The CDR3 runs 14 residues. CDR3 in DNA: TGTGCTAGCAGCCGAAACAGGGGGGATTATGGCTACACCTTC. Amino acid sequence: CASSRNRGDYGYTF.

This clone was observed a single time. This chain links TRBV7-2 with TRBJ2-2; D is perhaps TRBD2 (6 bases). The CDR3 length is 14 residues. Trimming removed 1 base from V and 5 bases from J, with 8 bases in between. The germline V gene has CDR1 SGHTA and CDR2 FQGNSA. CDR3 DNA sequence: TGTGCCAGCAGCTTAGTGGCGGGAACCGGGGAGCTGTTTTTT. Translating it yields CASSLVAGTGELFF.

The V call is TRBV2, the J call TRBJ2-5, with 8 bases that match TRBD1. The CDR3 contains 16 residues. Trimming took 3 bases from V and 3 from J; bases not matched to a gene: 9. Germline V gene sequence: CDR1 SNHLY, CDR2 FYNNEI. CDR3 bases: TGTGCCAGCAGTGACGCTAATCGGGGACAGGAAGAGACCCAGTACTTC. Its translation: CASSDANRGQEETQYF.

The chain links TRBV6-6 to TRBJ1-5; the match to TRBD1 covers 9 bases. V trimming: 4 bases; J trimming: 3 bases; junction bases outside the gene matches: 4. CDR1 and CDR2 (germline): MNHNY, SVGAGI (reference sequence). CDR3 length equals 15 residues. This CDR3 reads CASSLDRGVNQPQHF. The CDR3 DNA sequence: TGTGCCAGCAGTTTGGACAGGGGCGTCAATCAGCCCCAGCATTTT.

This sequence joins TRBV11-3 and TRBJ1-1; 7 bases match TRBD1. The V segment lost 8 bases and the J segment 1 base; nucleotides outside the gene matches: 7. The CDR3 consists of 14 residues. CDR1 SGHNT and CDR2 YENEEA come from the germline V gene. The CDR3 reads CASWRGQRNTEAFF. As DNA, the CDR3 is TGTGCCAGCTGGAGGGGACAGCGGAACACTGAAGCTTTCTTT.

In regard to this clone: At one of its ends the junction is not consistent with the germline gene, which may arise from a read error. The V call is TRBV2, the J call TRBJ2-1, with D maybe TRBD2 (6 bases). From germline, CDR1 is SNHLY and CDR2 FYNNEI. CDR3 size: 12 residues. Written as DNA, the CDR3 is TGTGCCACCAGTGACGGGGAGGATGAGCAGTTCTTC. Its translation is CATSDGEDEQFF.

J is TRBJ2-7 and V is TRBV18; TRBD2 might be the D (6 bases). The V and J ends lost 3 bases and 2 bases respectively, with 11 bases between them. CDR3 length: 14 amino acids. Germline V gene sequence: CDR1 KGHSH, CDR2 LQKENI. CDR3 protein: CASSPRDCPYEQYF. The CDR3 region has the DNA TGTGCCAGCTCACCCCGGGACTGCCCCTACGAGCAGTACTTC.

This clone was detected only once. The CDR3 here is CASIDLAGPYNEQFF. The DNA for the CDR3 is TGTGCCAGCATAGATTTAGCGGGACCCTACAATGAGCAGTTCTTC. The genes are TRBV2 and TRBJ2-1; the match to TRBD2 covers 8 bases. J gave up 2 bases and V 7 bases, and 7 bases lay outside the gene matches. Germline CDR1 SNHLY, CDR2 FYNNEI. The CDR3 sequence is 15 residues long.

The chain uses TRBV28 and TRBJ1-2, with D hard to call. Trimming took off 4 bases at V and 8 bases at J, with 8 bases between the two ends. Germline-derived CDR1 and CDR2 are MDHEN and SYDVKM. The CDR3 runs 11 residues. CDR3 nucleotide sequence: TGTGCCAGCAGTTCAGAATACGGCTACACCTTC. Translating it yields CASSSEYGYTF.

The chain couples TRBV7-9 to TRBJ1-3; D not certain. Germline CDR1 and CDR2: SEHNR and FQNEAQ (reference sequence). The length of the CDR3 is 15 residues. V lost 2 bases, J lost 2 bases, and 10 bases lay in between. CDR3 DNA sequence: TGTGCCAGCAGCTTATCCGCAAACCCTGGAAACACCATATATTTT. Translation: CASSLSANPGNTIYF.

This clone appeared once. The V call is TRBV5-5, the J call TRBJ1-6, with 8 bases fitting TRBD1. Germline trimming cut 2 bases from V and 6 bases from J; bases unmatched to any gene: 4. CDR1 is SGHKS and CDR2 is YYEKEE in the germline V gene (reference sequence). The CDR3 runs 15 residues. The CDR3 bases are TGTGCCAGCAGCTTACCGGGACAGGTTAATTCACCCCTCCACTTT. Amino acid sequence: CASSLPGQVNSPLHF.

The chain joins TRBV6-5 to TRBJ2-7; D unresolved. The V end was cut by 1 base, the J end by 1 base, with 11 bases between. The CDR3 runs to 15 residues. The germline CDR1 and CDR2 sequences are MNHEY and SVGAGI. CDR3 sequence: CASSYFSDRSYEQYF. As DNA, the CDR3 is TGTGCCAGCAGTTACTTCTCGGACCGGTCCTACGAGCAGTACTTC.

V gene TRBV6-1 combines with J gene TRBJ1-5, with a possible D match to TRBD1 (5 bases). V was shortened by 5 bases and J by 4 bases, with 9 bases between the two germline ends. The germline CDR1 and CDR2 sequences are MNHNS and SASEGT. This CDR3 region has 13 residues. CDR3 bases: TGTGCCAGCAGTCTACAGGAAAATCAGCCCCAGCATTTT. Translated, it gives CASSLQENQPQHF.

The rearrangement links TRBV6-6 to TRBJ1-1; the match to TRBD1 covers 7 bases. The CDR3 runs 13 residues. Germline assignment: CDR1 MNHNY and CDR2 SVGAGI (reference sequence). Losses at the gene ends were 2 bases for V and 8 bases for J; bases not matched to a gene: 5. CDR3 coding DNA: TGTGCCAGCAGTTACAACAGGGGTCTAGAAGCTTTCTTT. Amino acid sequence: CASSYNRGLEAFF.

The chain uses TRBV27 and TRBJ2-7; the D is unclear. This CDR3 is built from 12 residues. Looked up from germline, CDR1 is MNHEY and CDR2 is SMNVEV (reference sequence). Trimming pared 5 bases from V and 4 bases from J, leaving 9 bases between. The CDR3 is CASSAAPYEQYF. In DNA, the CDR3 is TGTGCCAGCAGTGCAGCGCCTTACGAGCAGTACTTC.

This chain connects TRBV9 to TRBJ2-1; the D gene is possibly TRBD2 (6 bases). Per the germline V gene, CDR1 is SGDLS and CDR2 is YYNGEE. CDR3 length equals 15 residues. The V end was cut by 3 bases, the J end by 5 bases, with 15 bases between. The CDR3: CASSATVTGDNEQFF. The CDR3 bases are TGTGCCAGCAGCGCGACGGTTACGGGGGACAATGAGCAGTTCTTC.